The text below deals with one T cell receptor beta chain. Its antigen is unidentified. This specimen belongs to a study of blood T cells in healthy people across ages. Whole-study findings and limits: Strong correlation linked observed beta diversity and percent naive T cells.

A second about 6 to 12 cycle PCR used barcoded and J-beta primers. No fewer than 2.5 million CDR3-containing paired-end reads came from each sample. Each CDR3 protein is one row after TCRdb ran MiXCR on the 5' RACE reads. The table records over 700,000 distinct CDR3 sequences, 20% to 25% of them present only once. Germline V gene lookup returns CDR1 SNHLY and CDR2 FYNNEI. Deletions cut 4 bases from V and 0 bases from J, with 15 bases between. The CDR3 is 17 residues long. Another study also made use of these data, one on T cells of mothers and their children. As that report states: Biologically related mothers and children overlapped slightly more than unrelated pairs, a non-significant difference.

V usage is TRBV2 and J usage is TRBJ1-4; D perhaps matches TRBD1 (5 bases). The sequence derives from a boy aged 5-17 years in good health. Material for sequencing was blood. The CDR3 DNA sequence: TGTGCCAGCAGTGCGGGACTCACAATCGCAACTAATGAAAAACTGTTTTTT. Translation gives CASSAGLTIATNEKLFF.